Below, 30 T cell receptor beta chains from the same sample are listed, as sequenced in a study of T-cell reconstitution after alpha-beta-depleted transplantation in children. Library preparation (for TCRbeta) was performed with unique molecular identifiers. In TCRdb, the PCR reads were re-called with MiXCR into one record per CDR3 protein. Of under 3,500 distinct CDR3 sequences in the sample, 20% were seen once. The sample was PBMCs, mostly from graft donor cells, taken 60 days after TCRalphabeta/CD19-depleted stem cell transplant. The receptors come from a female patient aged 5 to 17 who had a stem cell transplant for acute lymphoblastic leukemia, so the T cells may come from the graft donor.

This chain links TRBV12-3 or TRBV12-4 with TRBJ1-1; TRBD1 is a possible D gene (5 bases). V was cut by 5 bases and J by 5 bases, with 6 bases left in between. CDR3 length equals 11 residues. The CDR3 region has the DNA TGTGCCAGCAGTCAGGGAACTGAAGCTTTCTTT. It encodes CASSQGTEAFF.

This clonotype was observed many times. This sequence joins TRBV11-1 and TRBJ2-3, with 13 bases lining up with TRBD2. Germline CDR1 and CDR2: SGHAT and FQDESV (reference sequence). V shed 4 bases and J 2 bases; nucleotides not matched to a gene: 18. The CDR3 totals 21 residues. The CDR3 nucleotides are TGTGCCAGCAGCTCGACAGTCTCCGGGACTAGCGGGGTACATTTCACAGATACGCAGTATTTT. It codes for CASSSTVSGTSGVHFTDTQYF.

This clonotype occurred many times. The V gene is TRBV27, the J gene TRBJ2-7; weak D call: TRBD2 (6 bases). Trimming shortened V by 5 bases and J by 6 bases, and 14 bases separated the two germline ends. Germline CDR1 is MNHEY and CDR2 is SMNVEV (reference sequence). The CDR3 runs 13 residues. The CDR3, as DNA: TGTGCCAGCAGTCCCGTCGTCGGGGGCGAGCAGTACTTC. Translating it yields CASSPVVGGEQYF.

This clonotype was found many times. The chain carries TRBV15 and TRBJ1-5, with 8 bases lining up with TRBD1. The CDR3 length is 13 residues. J gave up 2 bases and V 7 bases, and 1 base lay outside the gene matches. Germline V gives CDR1 LNHNV, CDR2 YYDKDF (reference sequence). The CDR3 nucleotides are TGTGCCACCACGGGACAGGGCAATCAGCCCCAGCATTTT. The encoded protein is CATTGQGNQPQHF. The complete variable domain, with remaining parts taken from reference TRBV15 and TRBJ1-5, reads DAMVIQNPRYQVTQFGKPVTLSCSQTLNHNVMYWYQQKSSQAPKLLFHYYDKDFNNEADTPDNFQSRRPNTSFCFLDIRSPGLGDTAMYLCATTGQGNQPQHFGDGTRLSIL.

In this sample, this clonotype turned up many times. This chain links TRBV5-6 with TRBJ1-1; D might be TRBD1 (5 bases). From germline, CDR1 is SGHDT and CDR2 YYEEEE. The V gene lost 2 bases and the J gene lost 1 base, with 9 bases spanning the gap. The CDR3 runs 14 residues. The CDR3 coding sequence is TGTGCCAGCAGCTTCCCGGGGGAGAACACTGAAGCTTTCTTT. Translation gives CASSFPGENTEAFF.

This clonotype occurred many times. The J gene is TRBJ1-4, the V gene TRBV5-1, with a possible D match to TRBD1 (5 bases). Per germline, CDR1 SGHRS and CDR2 YFSETQ. The CDR3 totals 15 residues. Trimming removed 4 bases from V and 3 bases from J, with 13 bases in between. The CDR3 coding sequence is TGCGCCAGCAGCGTTCGGGGGAGCGCTAATGAAAAACTGTTTTTT. This sequence encodes CASSVRGSANEKLFF.

This clonotype came up many times. This chain's CDR3 is CASSTRDRGETQYF. The CDR3 bases are TGTGCCAGCAGCACCCGGGACAGGGGAGAGACCCAGTACTTC. The chain combines TRBV7-2 with TRBJ2-5; 10 bases map to TRBD1. This CDR3 contains 14 residues. V was pared by 5 bases and J by 4 bases, with 4 bases of the junction left unmatched. The V gene's germline CDR1 is SGHTA and CDR2 FQGNSA.

Within the sample, this clonotype is medium-sized. This chain uses TRBV12-3 or TRBV12-4 with TRBJ2-7; TRBD2 might be the D (5 bases). Trimming removed 6 bases from V and 2 bases from J, with 14 bases in between. The CDR3 extends over 14 amino acids. CDR3 coding DNA: TGTGCCAGCAGGAAGAGCGGCGGCACCTACGAGCAGTACTTC. Encoded protein: CASRKSGGTYEQYF.

This clonotype was detected many times. The chain uses TRBV28 and TRBJ2-2; 10 bases line up with TRBD2. Losses at the gene ends were 6 bases for V and 5 bases for J; bases not matched to a gene: 9. The CDR3 covers 16 residues. Germline V gives CDR1 MDHEN, CDR2 SYDVKM. CDR3 DNA sequence: TGTGCCAGCAGGAAAGCGGGAGGGCCAAATACCGGGGAGCTGTTTTTT. It specifies CASRKAGGPNTGELFF.

This clonotype was counted many times. The rearrangement uses TRBV5-1 and TRBJ1-4; TRBD1 is a possible D gene (5 bases). V was clipped by 4 bases and J by 8 bases, with 15 bases between them. Looked up from germline, CDR1 is SGHRS and CDR2 is YFSETQ. The CDR3 is made up of 14 amino acids. DNA of the CDR3: TGCGCCAGCAGCCCGCGGGGGAGACGCGAAAAACTGTTTTTT. Translated: CASSPRGRREKLFF.

Many counts were recorded for this clonotype. The V and J genes are TRBV10-2 and TRBJ1-2; weak D call: TRBD1 (5 bases). CDR1 WSHSY and CDR2 SAAADI come from the germline V gene. Trimming shortened V by 0 bases and J by 5 bases, and 10 bases separated the two germline ends. The CDR3 runs to 14 residues. The CDR3 DNA is TGCGCCAGCAGTGAGTCGACGGGGGGATATGGCTACACCTTC. Translating it yields CASSESTGGYGYTF.

This clonotype was counted ten times or more. DNA of the CDR3: TGTGCCAGCTCACCCCAGGGGGGGAACACTGAAGCTTTCTTT. Translated, it gives CASSPQGGNTEAFF. This chain links TRBV18 with TRBJ1-1; TRBD1 matches at 7 bases. The V gene's germline CDR1 is KGHSH and CDR2 LQKENI. The CDR3 contains 14 residues. V dropped 3 bases and J dropped 1; count of bases not matched to a gene: 2.

This clonotype was detected only a few times. A read error may explain this, as a much larger clone is one base away. The CDR3 region is CASSIRVSNRPQHF. In DNA, the CDR3 is TGTGCCAGTAGTATAAGGGTAAGCAATCGGCCCCAGCATTTT. The chain recombines TRBV19 with TRBJ1-5; D remains unclear. Germline CDR1 is LNHDA and CDR2 is SQIVND (reference sequence). The CDR3 loop spans 14 amino acids.

At least ten counts were recorded for this clonotype. This chain connects TRBV7-8 to TRBJ1-3, with TRBD1 matching 7 bases. CDR3 length equals 17 residues. The trim removed 5 bases at V and 4 bases at J, leaving 14 bases unmatched. The germline gives CDR1 SGHVS, CDR2 FQNEAQ. As DNA, the CDR3 is TGTGCCAGCAGCGCCTATGCAAGGGGGCTTGGCGGAAACACCATATATTTT. Its translation: CASSAYARGLGGNTIYF.

This clonotype was seen at least ten times. The junction does not match germline at one end; this may be a read error. The chain employs TRBV20-1 and TRBJ1-6, with 7 bases identical to TRBD1. This CDR3 has 16 amino acids. Looked up from germline, CDR1 is DFQATT and CDR2 is SNEGSKA (reference sequence). CDR3 nucleotide sequence: TGCAGTGCTGGAGAACAGGGGCCCGACTATAATTCACCCCTCCACTTT. Encoded protein: CSAGEQGPDYNSPLHF.

This clonotype was picked up many times. The chain couples TRBV20-1 to TRBJ2-1; either TRBD1 or TRBD2 may supply D (6 bases each). V was trimmed by 2 bases and J by 2 bases, leaving 13 bases between them. This CDR3 region has 15 residues. The germline V gene has CDR1 DFQATT and CDR2 SNEGSKA (reference sequence). The DNA of the CDR3 is TGCAGTGCTAGATCGAGCCGGGGGCCCTACAATGAGCAGTTCTTC. Translation: CSARSSRGPYNEQFF.

At least ten counts were recorded for this clonotype. The chain is built from TRBV5-5 and TRBJ1-2, with TRBD1 matching over 7 bases. The V gene end was trimmed by 4 bases and the J gene end by 4 bases; junction bases not matched to a gene: 7. Germline V CDR1 and CDR2: SGHKS, YYEKEE (reference sequence). This CDR3 comprises 14 residues. The CDR3 DNA follows: TGTGCCAGCAGCCAGACAGGGTCGAGCTATGGCTACACCTTC. Its translation is CASSQTGSSYGYTF.

This clonotype was seen many times. The V call is TRBV28, the J call TRBJ1-1, with D perhaps TRBD1 (5 bases). The V end was cut by 7 bases, the J end by 0 bases, with 12 bases between. This CDR3 is built from 14 residues. Germline V gives CDR1 MDHEN, CDR2 SYDVKM. The CDR3, as DNA: TGTGCCAGCACCCGACAGTTTATGAACACTGAAGCTTTCTTT. Amino acids: CASTRQFMNTEAFF. The full variable domain, its missing parts supplied by reference TRBV28 and TRBJ1-1, is DVKVTQSSRYLVKRTGEKVFLECVQDMDHENMFWYRQDPGLGLRLIYFSYDVKMKEKGDIPEGYSVSREKKERFSLILESASTNQTSMYLCASTRQFMNTEAFFGQGTRLTVV.

This clonotype is termed medium-sized. The CDR3 DNA is TGCGCCAGCAGCCAAGAGTTCCGTCGGGGGAATTCACCCCTCCACTTT. Its translation: CASSQEFRRGNSPLHF. The chain carries TRBV4-3 and TRBJ1-6, with D perhaps matching TRBD1 (5 bases). The length of the CDR3 is 16 residues. V lost 0 bases to trimming and J lost 7 bases, with 13 bases between them. Germline CDR1 is LGHNA and CDR2 is YSLEER.

This clonotype was counted a few times. V is TRBV6-1 and J is TRBJ1-1; 8 nucleotides line up with TRBD1. CDR3 length: 13 residues. Germline values: CDR1 MNHNS, CDR2 SASEGT. J gave up 4 bases and V 6 bases, and 4 bases lay outside the gene matches. The CDR3 reads CASRPTGGTEAFF. CDR3 sequence (DNA): TGTGCCAGCAGGCCAACAGGGGGCACTGAAGCTTTCTTT.

This rearrangement joins TRBV12-3 or TRBV12-4 to TRBJ2-2; no clear D gene. V lost 6 bases, J lost 2 bases, and 10 bases lay in between. This CDR3 spans 14 amino acids. The CDR3 protein is CASRIRVNTGELFF. The CDR3 DNA is TGTGCCAGCAGAATCCGGGTTAACACCGGGGAGCTGTTTTTT.

Only a few counts were recorded for this clonotype. The chain combines TRBV20-1 with TRBJ2-1, with TRBD2 identical over 10 bases. CDR3 length: 16 residues. The germline V gene has CDR1 DFQATT and CDR2 SNEGSKA (reference sequence). This chain's CDR3 is CCLLPTSGVMTNEQFF. DNA for the CDR3: TGCTGCCTCCTTCCAACTAGCGGGGTTATGACCAATGAGCAGTTCTTC.

Ten or more counts support this clonotype. The chain recombines TRBV5-6 with TRBJ1-5; D unclear. The V gene lost 0 bases and the J gene lost 3 bases, with 7 bases spanning the gap. CDR3 length: 14 residues. Looked up from germline, CDR1 is SGHDT and CDR2 is YYEEEE. The CDR3 is CASSLAAYNQPQHF. DNA of the CDR3: TGTGCCAGCAGCTTGGCGGCGTACAATCAGCCCCAGCATTTT.

In this sample, this clonotype turned up many times. This chain joins TRBV6-5 and TRBJ1-3, with 7 bases that match TRBD1. Per the germline V gene, CDR1 is MNHEY and CDR2 is SVGAGI. The CDR3 consists of 16 residues. V gave up 5 bases and J gave up 9 bases; unmatched junction bases: 16. CDR3 sequence (DNA): TGTGCCAGCAGTAGGACAGGCTCTACTCTGGAAACCACCATATATTTT. This translates into CASSRTGSTLETTIYF.

By sample fraction, this clonotype is large. V gene TRBV9 combines with J gene TRBJ2-7; D is tentatively TRBD1 or TRBD2 (7 bases each). The CDR3 sequence is 14 residues long. Trimming removed 0 bases from V and 3 bases from J, with 10 bases in between. Germline lookup yields CDR1 SGDLS and CDR2 YYNGEE. The CDR3 sequence: CASSVARGGYEQYF. CDR3 DNA: TGTGCCAGCAGCGTAGCCAGGGGGGGCTACGAGCAGTACTTC.

This clonotype has at least ten counts. This sequence joins TRBV7-9 and TRBJ2-3, with D possibly matching TRBD1 (5 bases). CDR1 is SEHNR and CDR2 is FQNEAQ in the germline V gene (reference sequence). CDR3 size: 14 residues. V was cut by 5 bases and J by 1 base, with 10 bases left in between. CDR3 protein: CASSPAGRTDTQYF. As DNA, the CDR3 is TGTGCCAGCAGCCCGGCAGGGCGCACAGATACGCAGTATTTT.

Ten or more counts support this clonotype. This sequence joins TRBV12-3 or TRBV12-4 and TRBJ2-1; D not resolved. There are 14 residues in the CDR3. Trimming shortened V by 6 bases and J by 6 bases, and 15 bases separated the two germline ends. The CDR3 DNA follows: TGTGCCAGCAGCTTCCGTCCGCCTGGCAATGAGCAGTTCTTC. This translates into CASSFRPPGNEQFF.

This clonotype is judged medium-sized (0.01 to 0.1%). The V call is TRBV29-1, the J call TRBJ2-3, with TRBD2 identical over 8 bases. The CDR3 is 16 residues long. The germline V gene has CDR1 SQVTM and CDR2 ANQGSEA. Germline trimming cut 1 base from V and 1 base from J; bases unmatched to any gene: 7. This chain's CDR3 is CSVEGGGTRGTDTQYF. In DNA form, the CDR3 reads TGCAGCGTTGAAGGGGGGGGGACTAGGGGCACAGATACGCAGTATTTT.

This clonotype was seen at least ten times. The chain uses TRBV2 and TRBJ2-3; D ambiguous. Germline loops: CDR1 SNHLY, CDR2 FYNNEI. This CDR3 spans 10 amino acids. V was clipped by 10 bases and J by 3 bases, with 5 bases between them. The CDR3 spells CAKGTDTQYF. CDR3 bases: TGTGCCAAGGGAACAGATACGCAGTATTTT.

This clonotype was recorded at least ten times. The V call is TRBV4-3, the J call TRBJ2-7; D possibly corresponds to TRBD1 (6 bases). This CDR3 has 15 residues. Deletions cut 4 bases from V and 0 bases from J, with 13 bases between. CDR1 and CDR2 from the germline V gene are LGHNA and YSLEER. This chain's CDR3 is CASSPYRDISYEQYF. The CDR3 DNA is TGCGCCAGCAGCCCCTACCGGGACATCTCCTACGAGCAGTACTTC.